One sample yielded the 23 T cell receptor beta chains listed below, sequenced in a study of shared clonotypes between healthy human individuals. Assay used: immunoSEQ multiplex PCR; TCRdb lists only in-frame clones, some missing. Among about 2.4 million clones listed, about 92% were seen once. Sequenced input: naive CD4+ T cells sorted from blood. Subset: CD45RA+ positively selected. The receptors come from a man aged 18 to 29 in good health.

The chain recombines TRBV11-2 with TRBJ1-5; D may be TRBD1 (6 bases). The CDR3 sequence is 15 residues long. Germline V gene lookup returns CDR1 SGHAT and CDR2 FQNNGV. V shed 6 bases and J shed 3 bases, with 15 bases lying between them. The CDR3 is CASSKQGYLNQPQHF. DNA of the CDR3: TGTGCCAGCAGTAAACAGGGCTACCTCAATCAGCCCCAGCATTTT.

This clone was observed once. V is TRBV2 and J is TRBJ2-1, with TRBD2 matching 11 bases. After removal of 6 bases from V and 5 bases from J, the junction contained 6 bases not matched to a gene. The length of the CDR3 is 15 residues. Germline CDR1 reads SNHLY; CDR2 reads FYNNEI. The CDR3 DNA sequence: TGTGCCAGCAGGGCTAGCGGGAGGTCGAACAATGAGCAGTTCTTC. Protein product: CASRASGRSNNEQFF. Based on the CDR3 plus reference TRBV2 and TRBJ2-1, the full variable domain is EPEVTQTPSHQVTQMGQEVILRCVPISNHLYFYWYRQILGQKVEFLVSFYNNEISEKSEIFDDQFSVERPDGSNFTLKIRSTKLEDSAMYFCASRASGRSNNEQFFGPGTRLTVL.

The chain employs TRBV19 and TRBJ2-2; D remains unclear. Trimming took off 7 bases at V and 1 base at J, with 7 bases between the two ends. The V gene's germline CDR1 is LNHDA and CDR2 SQIVND (reference sequence). CDR3 length equals 13 residues. The CDR3 nucleotides read TGTGCCAGTAATTCGTGGAACACCGGGGAGCTGTTTTTT. This sequence encodes CASNSWNTGELFF.

The chain employs TRBV10-2 and TRBJ2-2, with unresolved D. Germline CDR1 reads WSHSY; CDR2 reads SAAADI. There are 13 residues in the CDR3. V dropped 1 base and J dropped 6 bases, with 6 bases sitting between them. CDR3 in amino acids: CASSEFDPGELFF. DNA for the CDR3: TGCGCCAGCAGTGAGTTCGACCCCGGGGAGCTGTTTTTT.

J is TRBJ1-2 and V is TRBV28, with TRBD1 matching over 12 bases. The CDR3 extends over 15 amino acids. Unmatched junction bases numbered 7, after V lost 3 bases and J lost 8 bases. In germline, CDR1 is MDHEN, CDR2 SYDVKM. The CDR3 DNA follows: TGTGCCAGCAGTTTTACGGGACAGGGGGCACGAGGCTACACCTTC. This codes for CASSFTGQGARGYTF.

A note on this clone: At one end, the junction sequence differs from germline, possibly due to a read error. The chain combines TRBV25-1 with TRBJ1-2, with D perhaps TRBD1 (6 bases). The germline V gene has CDR1 MGHDK and CDR2 SYGVNS. The CDR3 sequence is 16 residues long. CDR3 coding DNA: TGTGCCAGCAGTGAATTTTTACAGGGTCGCAGCTATGACTACACCTTC. Translating it yields CASSEFLQGRSYDYTF.

Turning to this clone: The identical CDR3 is also encoded by other nucleotide sequences in the sample. The V gene is TRBV5-1, the J gene TRBJ1-4; D possibly corresponds to TRBD1 (5 bases). This CDR3 contains 14 residues. Germline CDR1 and CDR2: SGHRS and YFSETQ. The V end lost 0 bases, the J end lost 4 bases, and 7 bases lay between the germline ends. The CDR3 here is CASSLGQYNEKLFF. The CDR3, as DNA: TGCGCCAGCAGCTTGGGACAGTATAATGAAAAACTGTTTTTT.

The CDR3 spells CSVEGRGTEAFF. In nucleotides, the CDR3 is TGCAGCGTTGAGGGGAGGGGCACTGAAGCTTTCTTT. J is TRBJ1-1 and V is TRBV29-1; possible D gene TRBD1, 5 bases. The CDR3 is 12 amino acids. V gave up 3 bases and J gave up 4 bases, with 9 bases separating them. CDR1 is SQVTM, CDR2 ANQGSEA, per germline.

The V and J genes are TRBV7-2 and TRBJ2-4, with 9 bases that match TRBD1. Trimming took 7 bases from V and 8 from J; bases not matched to a gene: 6. CDR1 SGHTA and CDR2 FQGNSA come from the germline V gene. The CDR3 runs 13 residues. The CDR3 DNA reads as TGTGCCAGCAACGAGGGACAGGGTTACATTCAGTACTTC. This translates into CASNEGQGYIQYF.

This chain connects TRBV6-1 to TRBJ1-6; 7 nucleotides line up with TRBD1. Germline V gene lookup returns CDR1 MNHNS and CDR2 SASEGT. V lost 1 base to trimming and J lost 0 bases; unmatched junction nucleotides: 6. The CDR3 has 18 residues. For the CDR3, the DNA is TGTGCCAGCAGTGAAGTTCAGGGGGGTAGCTCCTATAATTCACCCCTCCACTTT. Translation gives CASSEVQGGSSYNSPLHF.

The chain is built from TRBV6-5 and TRBJ1-2, with 9 bases matching TRBD1. The germline gives CDR1 MNHEY, CDR2 SVGAGI. The CDR3 has 15 residues. Trimming removed 2 bases from V and 7 bases from J; junction bases left unmatched: 8. As DNA, the CDR3 is TGTGCCAGCAGTTACAAACAGGGGGCGCTAAGTGGCTACACCTTC. Protein: CASSYKQGALSGYTF.

The chain employs TRBV27 and TRBJ2-2; D remains unclear. CDR1 is MNHEY and CDR2 is SMNVEV in the germline V gene (reference sequence). Trimming pared 6 bases from V and 3 bases from J, leaving 17 bases between. The CDR3 totals 16 residues. CDR3 residues: CASSPSSLRYTGELFF. The CDR3 DNA sequence: TGTGCCAGCAGCCCCAGTTCCCTCCGCTACACCGGGGAGCTGTTTTTT.

V gene TRBV2 combines with J gene TRBJ2-7; possible D gene TRBD2, 5 bases. The germline CDR1 and CDR2 sequences are SNHLY and FYNNEI. V shed 7 bases and J shed 4 bases, with 11 bases lying between them. The CDR3 loop spans 12 amino acids. The DNA for the CDR3 is TGTGCCAGCAACAACGGGGTTTACGAGCAGTACTTC. This translates into CASNNGVYEQYF. Filled out from reference TRBV2 and TRBJ2-7, the complete variable domain reads EPEVTQTPSHQVTQMGQEVILRCVPISNHLYFYWYRQILGQKVEFLVSFYNNEISEKSEIFDDQFSVERPDGSNFTLKIRSTKLEDSAMYFCASNNGVYEQYFGPGTRLTVT.

In DNA, the CDR3 is TGTGCCAGCTGGACAGGGGGCTCCTACGAGCAGTACTTC. This translates into CASWTGGSYEQYF. The chain is built from TRBV6-5 and TRBJ2-7; 10 bases are shared with TRBD1. The germline CDR1 and CDR2 sequences are MNHEY and SVGAGI. J gave up 0 bases and V 8 bases, and 1 base lay outside the gene matches. The CDR3 is 13 amino acids.

This clone showed up just a few times. V gene TRBV19 combines with J gene TRBJ1-5, with 7 positions matching TRBD1. The CDR3 contains 15 residues. CDR1 is LNHDA, CDR2 SQIVND, per germline (reference sequence). V dropped 4 bases and J dropped 6; count of bases not matched to a gene: 9. The chain's CDR3 is CASSTDRARSQPQHF. In DNA, the CDR3 is TGTGCCAGTAGTACCGACAGGGCCAGGAGTCAGCCCCAGCATTTT.

The genes are TRBV18 and TRBJ1-1; TRBD1 aligns across 7 bases. Germline CDR1 is KGHSH and CDR2 is LQKENI. With 10 bases clipped from V and 5 bases from J, the junction kept 13 bases outside the gene matches. The CDR3 is made up of 14 amino acids. The CDR3 coding sequence is TGTGCCACCTCCTCTATACAGGGGAATACTGAAGCTTTCTTT. Translated: CATSSIQGNTEAFF.

The V gene is TRBV7-6, the J gene TRBJ2-7; D is possibly TRBD2 (6 bases). The CDR3 is made up of 15 amino acids. Between the trimmed V and J ends, which lost 5 bases and 1 base, there was a span of 15 bases. Germline loops: CDR1 SGHVS, CDR2 FNYEAQ. This CDR3 is CASSPRSGGSYEQYF. In DNA form, the CDR3 reads TGTGCCAGCAGCCCTAGATCCGGGGGTTCCTACGAGCAGTACTTC. The entire variable domain, with the rest obtained from reference TRBV7-6 and TRBJ2-7, is as follows: GAGVSQSPRYKVTKRGQDVALRCDPISGHVSLYWYRQALGQGPEFLTYFNYEAQQDKSGLPNDRFSAERPEGSISTLTIQRTEQRDSAMYRCASSPRSGGSYEQYFGPGTRLTVT.

The chain has TRBV27 and TRBJ2-3, with TRBD2 identical over 10 bases. The ends lost 6 bases at V and 4 bases at J; junction bases unmatched: 4. The CDR3 runs to 14 residues. CDR1 and CDR2 (germline): MNHEY, SMNVEV (reference sequence). Here the CDR3 DNA reads TGTGCCAGCAGACAAGCGGGAGGGGCAGATACGCAGTATTTT. The encoded protein is CASRQAGGADTQYF.

Remarks on this clone: Other DNA sequences from this sample encode an identical CDR3 as well. This rearrangement joins TRBV5-1 to TRBJ2-3, with D unresolved. The V end lost 4 bases, the J end lost 4 bases, and 10 bases lay between the germline ends. The CDR3 contains 13 residues. Germline V gene sequence: CDR1 SGHRS, CDR2 YFSETQ. The CDR3 is CASSLTGADTQYF. CDR3 sequence (DNA): TGCGCCAGCAGCCTTACTGGGGCAGATACGCAGTATTTT.

This clone appeared a single time. This sequence joins TRBV28 and TRBJ2-7; 8 bases fit TRBD1. CDR3 size: 14 residues. From germline, CDR1 is MDHEN and CDR2 SYDVKM. After removal of 6 bases from V and 4 bases from J, the junction contained 8 bases not matched to a gene. This chain's CDR3 is CASRSGGNVYEQYF. The CDR3 DNA sequence: TGTGCCAGCAGATCAGGGGGCAACGTGTACGAGCAGTACTTC.

This rearrangement joins TRBV28 to TRBJ1-4; perhaps TRBD1 as D (6 bases). The CDR3 spans 16 residues. Germline assignment: CDR1 MDHEN and CDR2 SYDVKM. The V end was cut by 2 bases, the J end by 6 bases, with 16 bases between. The CDR3 reads CASSLPRDNLDEKLFF. CDR3 sequence (DNA): TGTGCCAGCAGTTTACCTCGGGACAATCTCGATGAAAAACTGTTTTTT. Variable domain in full (rest from reference TRBV28 and TRBJ1-4): DVKVTQSSRYLVKRTGEKVFLECVQDMDHENMFWYRQDPGLGLRLIYFSYDVKMKEKGDIPEGYSVSREKKERFSLILESASTNQTSMYLCASSLPRDNLDEKLFFGSGTQLSVL.

As for this clone: An end of the junction differs from the germline gene, which may be a read error. The sample has other DNA sequences that encode this CDR3 too. The chain employs TRBV30 and TRBJ2-1; D is possibly TRBD1 or TRBD2 (5 bases each). This CDR3 is 12 amino acids long. Germline lookup yields CDR1 GTSNPN and CDR2 SVGIG (reference sequence). The CDR3: CAWNDEGSEQFF. The DNA of the CDR3 is TGTGCTTGGAATGATGAGGGGTCTGAGCAGTTCTTC.

The rearrangement joins TRBV6-4 to TRBJ2-3, with D perhaps matching TRBD2 (5 bases). V was shortened by 2 bases and J by 2 bases, with 11 bases between the two germline ends. The germline V gene encodes CDR1 MRHNA and CDR2 SNTAGT. CDR3 size: 15 residues. In DNA form, the CDR3 reads TGTGCCAGCAGTGACGAGGCGGGCCCCACAGATACGCAGTATTTT. Translation: CASSDEAGPTDTQYF.